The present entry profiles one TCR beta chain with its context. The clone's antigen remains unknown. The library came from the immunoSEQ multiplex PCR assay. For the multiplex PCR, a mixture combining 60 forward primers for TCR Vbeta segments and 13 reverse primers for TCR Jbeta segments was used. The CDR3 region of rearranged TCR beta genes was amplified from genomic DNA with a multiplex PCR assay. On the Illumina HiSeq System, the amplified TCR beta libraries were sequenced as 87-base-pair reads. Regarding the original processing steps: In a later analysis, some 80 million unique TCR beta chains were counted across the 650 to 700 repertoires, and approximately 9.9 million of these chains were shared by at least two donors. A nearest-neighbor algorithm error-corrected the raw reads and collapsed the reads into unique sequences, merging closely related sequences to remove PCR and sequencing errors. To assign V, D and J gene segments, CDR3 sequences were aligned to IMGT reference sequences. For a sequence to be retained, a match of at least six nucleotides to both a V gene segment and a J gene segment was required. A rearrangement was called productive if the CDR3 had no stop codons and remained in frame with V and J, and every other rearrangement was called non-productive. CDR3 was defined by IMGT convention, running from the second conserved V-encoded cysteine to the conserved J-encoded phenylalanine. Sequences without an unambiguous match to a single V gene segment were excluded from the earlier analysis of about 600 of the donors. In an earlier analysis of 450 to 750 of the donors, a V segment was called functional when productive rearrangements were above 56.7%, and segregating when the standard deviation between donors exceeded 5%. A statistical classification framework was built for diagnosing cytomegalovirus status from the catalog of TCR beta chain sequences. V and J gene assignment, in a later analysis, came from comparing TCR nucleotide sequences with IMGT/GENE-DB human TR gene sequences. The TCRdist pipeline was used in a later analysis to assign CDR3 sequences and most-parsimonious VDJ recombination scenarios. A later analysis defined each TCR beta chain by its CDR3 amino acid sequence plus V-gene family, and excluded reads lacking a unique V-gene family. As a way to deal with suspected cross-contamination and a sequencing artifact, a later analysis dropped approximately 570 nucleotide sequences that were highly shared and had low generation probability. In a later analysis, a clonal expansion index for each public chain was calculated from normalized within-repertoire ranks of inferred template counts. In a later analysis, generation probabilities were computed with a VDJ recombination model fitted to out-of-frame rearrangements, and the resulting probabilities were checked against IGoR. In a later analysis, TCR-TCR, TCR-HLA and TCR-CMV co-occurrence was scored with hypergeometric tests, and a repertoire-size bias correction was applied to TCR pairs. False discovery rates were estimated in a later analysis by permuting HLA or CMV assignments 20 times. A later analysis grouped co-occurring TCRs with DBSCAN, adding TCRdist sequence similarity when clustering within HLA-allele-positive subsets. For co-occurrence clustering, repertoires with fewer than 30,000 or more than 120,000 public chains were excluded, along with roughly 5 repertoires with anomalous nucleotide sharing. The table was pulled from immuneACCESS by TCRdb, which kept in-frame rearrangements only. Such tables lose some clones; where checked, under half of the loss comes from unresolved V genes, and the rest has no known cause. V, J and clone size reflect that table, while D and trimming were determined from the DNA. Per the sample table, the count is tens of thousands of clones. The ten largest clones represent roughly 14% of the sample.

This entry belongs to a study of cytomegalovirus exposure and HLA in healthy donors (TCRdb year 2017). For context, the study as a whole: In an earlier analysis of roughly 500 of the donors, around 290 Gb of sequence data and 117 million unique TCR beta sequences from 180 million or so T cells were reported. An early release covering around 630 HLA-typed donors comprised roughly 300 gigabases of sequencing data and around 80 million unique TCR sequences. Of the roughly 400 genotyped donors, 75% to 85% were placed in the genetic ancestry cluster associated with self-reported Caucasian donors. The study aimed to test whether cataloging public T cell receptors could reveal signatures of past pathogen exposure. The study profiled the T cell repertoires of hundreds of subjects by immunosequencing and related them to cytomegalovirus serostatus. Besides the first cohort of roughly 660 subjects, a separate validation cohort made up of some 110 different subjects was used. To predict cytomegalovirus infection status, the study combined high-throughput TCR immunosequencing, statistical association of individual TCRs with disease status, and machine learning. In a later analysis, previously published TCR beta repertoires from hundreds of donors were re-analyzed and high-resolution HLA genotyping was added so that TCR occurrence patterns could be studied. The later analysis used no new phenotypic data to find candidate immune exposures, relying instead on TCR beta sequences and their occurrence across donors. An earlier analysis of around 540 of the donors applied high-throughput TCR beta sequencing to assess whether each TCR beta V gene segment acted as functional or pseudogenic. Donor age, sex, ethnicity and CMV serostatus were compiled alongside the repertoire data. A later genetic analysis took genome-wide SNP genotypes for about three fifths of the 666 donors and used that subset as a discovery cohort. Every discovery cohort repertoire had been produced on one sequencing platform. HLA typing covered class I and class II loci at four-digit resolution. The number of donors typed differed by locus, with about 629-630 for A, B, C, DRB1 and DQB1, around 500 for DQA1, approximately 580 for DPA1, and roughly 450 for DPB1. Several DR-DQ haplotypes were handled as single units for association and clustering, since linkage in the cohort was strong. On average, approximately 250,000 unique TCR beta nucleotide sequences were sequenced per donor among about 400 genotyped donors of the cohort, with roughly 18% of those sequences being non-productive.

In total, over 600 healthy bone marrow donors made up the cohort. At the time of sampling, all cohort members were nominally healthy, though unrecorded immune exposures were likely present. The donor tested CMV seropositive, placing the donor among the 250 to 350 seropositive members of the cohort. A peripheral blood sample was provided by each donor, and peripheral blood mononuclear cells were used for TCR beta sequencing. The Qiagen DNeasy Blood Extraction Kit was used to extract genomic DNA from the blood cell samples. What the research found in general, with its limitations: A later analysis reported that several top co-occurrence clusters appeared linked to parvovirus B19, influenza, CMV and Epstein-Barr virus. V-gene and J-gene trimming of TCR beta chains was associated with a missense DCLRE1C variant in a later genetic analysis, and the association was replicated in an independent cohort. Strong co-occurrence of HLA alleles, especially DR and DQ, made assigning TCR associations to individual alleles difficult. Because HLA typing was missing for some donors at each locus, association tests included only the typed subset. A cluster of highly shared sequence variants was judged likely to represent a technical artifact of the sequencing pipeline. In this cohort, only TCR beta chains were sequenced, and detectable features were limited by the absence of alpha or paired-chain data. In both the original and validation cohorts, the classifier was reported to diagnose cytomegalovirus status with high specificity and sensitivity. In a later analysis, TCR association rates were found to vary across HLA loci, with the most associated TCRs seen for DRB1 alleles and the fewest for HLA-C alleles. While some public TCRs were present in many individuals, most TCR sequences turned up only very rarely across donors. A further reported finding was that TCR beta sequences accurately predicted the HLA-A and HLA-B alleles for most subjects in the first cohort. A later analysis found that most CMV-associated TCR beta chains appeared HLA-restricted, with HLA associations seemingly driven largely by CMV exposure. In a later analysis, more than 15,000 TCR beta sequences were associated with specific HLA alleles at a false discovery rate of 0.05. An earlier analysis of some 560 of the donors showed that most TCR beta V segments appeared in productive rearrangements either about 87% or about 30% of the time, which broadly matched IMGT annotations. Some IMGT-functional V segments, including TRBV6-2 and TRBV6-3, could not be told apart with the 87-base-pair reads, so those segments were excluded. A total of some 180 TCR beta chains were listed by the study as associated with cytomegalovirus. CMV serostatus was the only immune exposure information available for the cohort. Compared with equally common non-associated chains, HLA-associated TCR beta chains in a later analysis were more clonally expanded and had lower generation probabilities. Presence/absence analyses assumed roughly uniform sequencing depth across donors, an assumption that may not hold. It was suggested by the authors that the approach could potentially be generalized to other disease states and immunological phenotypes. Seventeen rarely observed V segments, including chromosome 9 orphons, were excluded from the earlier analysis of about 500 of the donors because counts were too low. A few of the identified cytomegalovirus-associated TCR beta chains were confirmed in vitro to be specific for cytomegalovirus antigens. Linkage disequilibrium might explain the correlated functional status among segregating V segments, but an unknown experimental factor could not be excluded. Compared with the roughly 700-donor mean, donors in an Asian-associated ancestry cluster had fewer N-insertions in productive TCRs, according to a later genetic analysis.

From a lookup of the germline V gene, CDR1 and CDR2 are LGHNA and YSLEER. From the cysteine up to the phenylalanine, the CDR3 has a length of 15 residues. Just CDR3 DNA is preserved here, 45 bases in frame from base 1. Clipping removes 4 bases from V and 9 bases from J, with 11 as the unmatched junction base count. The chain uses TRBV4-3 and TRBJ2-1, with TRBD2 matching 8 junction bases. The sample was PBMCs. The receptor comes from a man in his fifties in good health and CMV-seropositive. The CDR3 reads CASSPGTRVTGEQFF. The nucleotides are TGCGCCAGCAGCCCCGGGACTAGGGTAACGGGTGAGCAGTTCTTC.